This T cell receptor (beta chain) is from a study of blood T cell repertoires in COVID-19. Background on the study: Collection of acute and convalescent COVID-19 samples took place in the United States, Italy and Spain.

The protocol was immunoSEQ multiplex PCR, while the TCRdb copy is restricted to in-frame clones and leaves out a portion. Found here are roughly 140,000 clones, around 84% of them singletons; the top ten hold more than 2%. Germline V gene data show CDR1 as SGHAT and CDR2 as FQNNGV. With 0 bases clipped from V and 4 bases from J, the junction kept 12 bases outside the gene matches. The CDR3 length is 19 residues. Sequenced sample: peripheral blood. This sequence joins TRBV11-2 and TRBJ1-1; 12 positions match TRBD1. This TCR derives from a man in his 70s with acute or convalescent COVID-19. The CDR3 DNA sequence: TGTGCCAGCAGCTTAGATAGGTTCCCCGGGACAGGGGGCGGCACTGAAGCTTTCTTT. Its translation: CASSLDRFPGTGGGTEAFF.